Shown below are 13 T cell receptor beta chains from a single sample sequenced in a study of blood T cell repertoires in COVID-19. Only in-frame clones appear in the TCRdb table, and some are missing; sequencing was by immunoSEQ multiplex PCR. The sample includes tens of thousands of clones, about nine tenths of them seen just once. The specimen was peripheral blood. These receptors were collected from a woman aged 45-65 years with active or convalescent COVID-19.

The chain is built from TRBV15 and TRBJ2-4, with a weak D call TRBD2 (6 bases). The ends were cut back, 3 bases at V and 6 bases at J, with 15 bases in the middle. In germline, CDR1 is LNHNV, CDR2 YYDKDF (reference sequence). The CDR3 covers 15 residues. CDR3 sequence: CATSSRERTTNIQYF. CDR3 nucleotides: TGTGCCACCAGCAGCCGGGAGAGAACCACAAACATTCAGTACTTC.

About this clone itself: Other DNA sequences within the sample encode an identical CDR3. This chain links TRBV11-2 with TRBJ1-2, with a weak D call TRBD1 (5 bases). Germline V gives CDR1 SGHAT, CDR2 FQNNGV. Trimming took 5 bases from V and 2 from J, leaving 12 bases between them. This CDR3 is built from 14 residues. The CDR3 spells CASSPLRQNYGYTF. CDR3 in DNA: TGTGCCAGCAGCCCCCTGAGACAGAACTATGGCTACACCTTC.

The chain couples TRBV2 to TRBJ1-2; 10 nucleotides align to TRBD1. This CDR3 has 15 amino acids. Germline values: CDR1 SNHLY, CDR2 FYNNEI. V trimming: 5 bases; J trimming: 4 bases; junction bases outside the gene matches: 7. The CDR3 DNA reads TGTGCCAGCAGTACACGGACAGGGGGGACCTATGGCTACACCTTC. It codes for CASSTRTGGTYGYTF.

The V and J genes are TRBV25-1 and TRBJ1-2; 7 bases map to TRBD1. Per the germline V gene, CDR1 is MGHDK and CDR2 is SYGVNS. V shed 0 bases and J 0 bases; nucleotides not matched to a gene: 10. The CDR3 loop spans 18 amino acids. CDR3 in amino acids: CASSEYEVRRGPNYGYTF. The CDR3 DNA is TGTGCCAGCAGTGAATATGAGGTCAGGAGGGGGCCTAACTATGGCTACACCTTC.

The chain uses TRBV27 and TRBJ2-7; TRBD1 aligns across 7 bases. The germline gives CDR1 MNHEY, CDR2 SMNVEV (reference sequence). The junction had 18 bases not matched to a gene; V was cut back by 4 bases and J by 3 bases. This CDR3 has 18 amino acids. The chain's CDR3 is CASSSHRGTGSEYYEQYF. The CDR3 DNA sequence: TGTGCCAGCAGTTCCCACAGGGGCACCGGTAGCGAATACTACGAGCAGTACTTC.

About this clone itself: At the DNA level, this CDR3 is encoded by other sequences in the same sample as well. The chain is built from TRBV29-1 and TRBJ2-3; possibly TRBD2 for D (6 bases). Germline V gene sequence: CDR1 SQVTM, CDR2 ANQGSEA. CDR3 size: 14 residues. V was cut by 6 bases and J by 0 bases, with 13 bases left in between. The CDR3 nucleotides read TGCAGCGTCGGGGGTCAATCTAGCACAGATACGCAGTATTTT. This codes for CSVGGQSSTDTQYF.

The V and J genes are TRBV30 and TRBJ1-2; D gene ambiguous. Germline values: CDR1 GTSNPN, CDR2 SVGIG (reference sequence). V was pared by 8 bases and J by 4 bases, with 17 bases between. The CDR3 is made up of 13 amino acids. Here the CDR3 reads CAGGFGISYGYTF. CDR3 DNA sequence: TGTGCCGGAGGATTCGGGATTTCCTATGGCTACACCTTC.

In DNA form, the CDR3 reads TGTGCCAGTAGTATATGGAGTTCTCCAGCCTACGAGCAGTACTTC. This sequence encodes CASSIWSSPAYEQYF. The chain carries TRBV19 and TRBJ2-7; no reliable D call. The CDR3 is 15 residues long. The germline gives CDR1 LNHDA, CDR2 SQIVND (reference sequence). Trimming pared 2 bases from V and 2 bases from J, leaving 13 bases between.

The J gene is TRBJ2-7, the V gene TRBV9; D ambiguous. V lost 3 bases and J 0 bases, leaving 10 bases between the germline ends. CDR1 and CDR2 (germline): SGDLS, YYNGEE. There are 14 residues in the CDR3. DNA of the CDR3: TGTGCCAGCAGCGCCGGCGGTAACTCCTACGAGCAGTACTTC. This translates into CASSAGGNSYEQYF.

The CDR3 DNA sequence: TGTGCCAGCAGCGTAGCAAGCGGGAGGGTTGATGAGCAGTTCTTC. This gives the protein CASSVASGRVDEQFF. V is TRBV9 and J is TRBJ2-1; 10 nucleotides match TRBD2. With 0 bases clipped from V and 8 bases from J, the junction kept 5 bases outside the gene matches. Germline V gene lookup returns CDR1 SGDLS and CDR2 YYNGEE. This CDR3 has 15 amino acids.

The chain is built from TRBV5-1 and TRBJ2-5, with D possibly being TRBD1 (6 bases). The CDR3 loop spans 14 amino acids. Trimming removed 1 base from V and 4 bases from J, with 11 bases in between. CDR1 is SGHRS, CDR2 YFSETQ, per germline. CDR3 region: CASSLRLGAETQYF. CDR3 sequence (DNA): TGCGCCAGCAGCTTGAGACTGGGGGCAGAGACCCAGTACTTC.

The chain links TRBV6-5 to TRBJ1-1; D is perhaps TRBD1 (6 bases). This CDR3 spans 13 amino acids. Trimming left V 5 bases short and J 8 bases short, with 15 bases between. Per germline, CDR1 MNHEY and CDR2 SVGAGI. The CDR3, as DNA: TGTGCCAGCAGTACGTATACCGGGACAGAAGCTTTCTTT. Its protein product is CASSTYTGTEAFF.

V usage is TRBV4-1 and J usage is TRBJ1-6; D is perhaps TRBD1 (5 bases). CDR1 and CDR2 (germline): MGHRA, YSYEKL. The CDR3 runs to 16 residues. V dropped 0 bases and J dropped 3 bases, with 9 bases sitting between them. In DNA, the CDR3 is TGCGCCAGCAGCCAAGATCACAGGATCTATAATTCACCCCTCCACTTT. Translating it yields CASSQDHRIYNSPLHF.